The 21 T cell receptor beta chains listed next were all sequenced from one sample in a study of blood T cell repertoires in COVID-19. Using immunoSEQ multiplex PCR, the repertoire was profiled, and TCRdb retains in-frame clones only, with some absent. The table shows around 9,700 clones, with 80% to 85% occurring only once. Sequenced input: peripheral blood. The receptors shown here come from a man aged 65 to 79 with active COVID-19.

The chain is built from TRBV6-6 and TRBJ2-1, with TRBD1 matching 8 bases. The CDR3 sequence is 17 residues long. Germline V CDR1 and CDR2: MNHNY, SVGAGI (reference sequence). Unmatched junction bases numbered 12, after V lost 7 bases and J lost 1 base. As DNA, the CDR3 is TGTGCCAGCAATCGGACTCCCGGGACAGGATCCTACAATGAGCAGTTCTTC. It yields the protein CASNRTPGTGSYNEQFF.

The V and J genes are TRBV7-2 and TRBJ2-3, with D uncertain. The CDR3 is 12 amino acids. The V and J ends lost 5 bases and 6 bases respectively, with 9 bases between them. The germline V gene encodes CDR1 SGHTA and CDR2 FQGNSA. Here the CDR3 reads CASSVQRDTQYF. CDR3 nucleotides: TGTGCCAGCAGCGTGCAGAGGGATACGCAGTATTTT.

The chain combines TRBV5-6 with TRBJ2-1, with 8 bases matching TRBD2. V trimming: 1 base; J trimming: 7 bases; junction bases outside the gene matches: 13. The CDR3 is 17 amino acids. CDR1 and CDR2 from the germline V gene are SGHDT and YYEEEE. The DNA of the CDR3 is TGTGCCAGCAGCTTGTTCGGTAGCGGGACAAACTGGAATGAGCAGTTCTTC. Protein sequence: CASSLFGSGTNWNEQFF.

This chain connects TRBV11-3 to TRBJ2-2, with a weak D call TRBD2 (6 bases). The germline V gene has CDR1 SGHNT and CDR2 YENEEA. V was clipped by 5 bases and J by 0 bases, with 13 bases between them. The CDR3 length is 16 residues. DNA for the CDR3: TGTGCCAGCAGCAGTAGCGGCACCACGAACACCGGGGAGCTGTTTTTT. This translates into CASSSSGTTNTGELFF.

This clone was seen once. The chain joins TRBV6-2 or TRBV6-3 to TRBJ1-2; 9 nucleotides align to TRBD1. This CDR3 contains 15 residues. Germline V lookup: CDR1 MNHEY, CDR2 SVGEGT. With V trimmed by 5 bases and J by 4 bases, 8 bases remained unmatched. For the CDR3, the DNA is TGTGCCAGCAGTAACACAGGGGGCTCAGTCTATGGCTACACCTTC. Encoded protein: CASSNTGGSVYGYTF.

The V and J genes are TRBV4-1 and TRBJ2-3; 8 positions match TRBD2. The CDR3 totals 19 residues. Germline CDR1 reads MGHRA; CDR2 reads YSYEKL. J was trimmed by 2 bases and V by 2 bases; bases with no gene match: 15. For the CDR3, the DNA is TGCGCCAGCAGCCAAAAATGGGGGATCCTAGCGGGCCTCACAGATACGCAGTATTTT. Translating gives CASSQKWGILAGLTDTQYF.

The table lists this clone with a few counts. This chain links TRBV7-9 with TRBJ2-7, with TRBD1 matching 9 bases. This CDR3 spans 16 amino acids. V dropped 5 bases and J dropped 1; count of bases not matched to a gene: 9. Germline V CDR1 and CDR2: SEHNR, FQNEAQ (reference sequence). DNA for the CDR3: TGTGCCAGCAGCCCGAGAGGGACAGGGTATTCCTACGAGCAGTACTTC. It translates to CASSPRGTGYSYEQYF.

This chain connects TRBV4-1 to TRBJ2-5; the match to TRBD2 covers 14 bases. CDR1 MGHRA and CDR2 YSYEKL come from the germline V gene. J gave up 1 base and V 2 bases, and 3 bases lay outside the gene matches. There are 17 residues in the CDR3. The CDR3 DNA sequence: TGCGCCAGCAGCCAAAGGGGACTAGCGGGGGTCCAAGAGACCCAGTACTTC. Translated, it gives CASSQRGLAGVQETQYF.

The V call is TRBV19, the J call TRBJ1-2; 8 bases line up with TRBD1. V shed 5 bases and J 4 bases; nucleotides not matched to a gene: 9. The CDR3 covers 15 residues. The germline V gene encodes CDR1 LNHDA and CDR2 SQIVND (reference sequence). The CDR3 DNA follows: TGTGCCAGTAGTGCATCGACAGGGGTAGGCTATGGCTACACCTTC. Its protein is CASSASTGVGYGYTF.

V and J are TRBV19 and TRBJ2-4; tentatively, D is TRBD1 (6 bases). Germline V gene data show CDR1 as LNHDA and CDR2 as SQIVND (reference sequence). The CDR3 has 17 amino acids. V was clipped by 3 bases and J by 3 bases, with 18 bases between them. CDR3 in amino acids: CASSIPASGVDKNIQYF. The DNA for the CDR3 is TGTGCCAGTAGTATTCCTGCATCAGGGGTGGACAAAAACATTCAGTACTTC.

The rearrangement joins TRBV5-1 to TRBJ1-4; 8 bases align to TRBD1. Germline V gene lookup returns CDR1 SGHRS and CDR2 YFSETQ. V was pared by 4 bases and J by 4 bases, with 6 bases of the junction left unmatched. This CDR3 is 15 amino acids long. The CDR3, as DNA: TGCGCCAGCAGCCTCGACAGGGGCAATAATGAAAAACTGTTTTTT. It codes for CASSLDRGNNEKLFF.

Written as DNA, the CDR3 is TGTGCCAGCAGTACCGGACAGTATTTCGAGCAGTACTTC. Its translation is CASSTGQYFEQYF. This chain connects TRBV27 to TRBJ2-7, with D possibly matching TRBD1 (6 bases). The CDR3 has 13 amino acids. Germline V gives CDR1 MNHEY, CDR2 SMNVEV (reference sequence). The V and J ends lost 5 bases and 6 bases respectively, with 14 bases between them.

V is TRBV27 and J is TRBJ1-1, with 7 bases identical to TRBD1. V dropped 6 bases and J dropped 3; count of bases not matched to a gene: 4. Germline CDR1 MNHEY, CDR2 SMNVEV (reference sequence). The CDR3 extends over 13 amino acids. The CDR3 nucleotides are TGTGCCAGCAGGGGACAGTACCACACTGAAGCTTTCTTT. It specifies CASRGQYHTEAFF.

The rearrangement joins TRBV7-3 to TRBJ2-7; D is unresolved. V was clipped by 4 bases and J by 2 bases, with 9 bases between them. There are 13 residues in the CDR3. The V gene's germline CDR1 is SGHTA and CDR2 FQGTGA. The CDR3: CASSSNPPYEQYF. The CDR3 coding sequence is TGTGCCAGCAGCTCCAATCCCCCCTACGAGCAGTACTTC. Full variable domain (missing parts from reference TRBV7-3 and TRBJ2-7): GAGVSQTPSNKVTEKGKYVELRCDPISGHTALYWYRQSLGQGPEFLIYFQGTGAADDSGLPNDRFFAVRPEGSVSTLKIQRTERGDSAVYLCASSSNPPYEQYFGPGTRLTVT.

The J gene is TRBJ2-7, the V gene TRBV27, with D unresolved. Germline V lookup: CDR1 MNHEY, CDR2 SMNVEV (reference sequence). The CDR3 spans 16 residues. Trimming cost V 0 bases and J 3 bases, with 15 bases left between them. CDR3 nucleotide sequence: TGTGCCAGCAGTTTATCTTGGGCCTCCAGCCTCTACGAGCAGTACTTC. Translating it yields CASSLSWASSLYEQYF.

The chain joins TRBV16 to TRBJ1-2, with TRBD1 matching 9 bases. Per the germline V gene, CDR1 is KGHSY and CDR2 is FQNENV. Trimming took 1 base from V and 8 from J; bases not matched to a gene: 11. The CDR3 extends over 16 amino acids. The CDR3 reads CASSQWTGETGGGYTF. CDR3 bases: TGTGCCAGCAGCCAATGGACAGGGGAGACGGGTGGAGGCTACACCTTC.

This rearrangement joins TRBV5-1 to TRBJ2-3, with 9 bases fitting TRBD2. The CDR3 is made up of 14 amino acids. The trim removed 8 bases at V and 1 base at J, leaving 5 bases unmatched. CDR1 is SGHRS, CDR2 YFSETQ, per germline. As DNA, the CDR3 is TGCGCCAGTCTACGCGGGGGGGGCACAGATACGCAGTATTTT. It is translated as CASLRGGGTDTQYF.

This chain joins TRBV5-8 and TRBJ2-7, with 9 bases lining up with TRBD2. The V gene end was trimmed by 4 bases and the J gene end by 9 bases; junction bases not matched to a gene: 11. The CDR3 length is 14 residues. From germline, CDR1 is SGHTS and CDR2 YDEGEE. This CDR3 reads CASSVGTSLGRQYF. CDR3 nucleotide sequence: TGTGCCAGCAGCGTTGGGACTAGCCTGGGGCGGCAGTACTTC.

The V gene is TRBV9, the J gene TRBJ2-7; D may be TRBD2 (7 bases). V was clipped by 0 bases and J by 4 bases, with 14 bases between them. The V gene's germline CDR1 is SGDLS and CDR2 YYNGEE. This CDR3 has 15 amino acids. CDR3 sequence reads: CASSVGRGGTYEQYF. In nucleotides, the CDR3 is TGTGCCAGCAGCGTAGGAAGGGGGGGTACGTACGAGCAGTACTTC.

This clone showed up just a few times. The genes are TRBV6-6 and TRBJ2-7; 7 positions agree with TRBD2. Germline V lookup: CDR1 MNHNY, CDR2 SVGAGI (reference sequence). The CDR3 has 14 amino acids. V dropped 7 bases and J dropped 2; count of bases not matched to a gene: 8. CDR3 in amino acids: CASKGRGYTYEQYF. The CDR3 DNA follows: TGTGCCAGCAAGGGGCGGGGGTATACCTACGAGCAGTACTTC.

This chain joins TRBV6-2 or TRBV6-3 and TRBJ2-7; 8 nucleotides agree with TRBD2. The junction had 18 bases not matched to a gene; V was cut back by 6 bases and J by 8 bases. CDR3 length: 16 residues. Germline V CDR1 and CDR2: MNHEY, SVGEGT. As DNA, the CDR3 is TGTGCCAGCAGCGAAGCGGGGGCCTTCTTTTTACGCAAGCAGTACTTC. This sequence encodes CASSEAGAFFLRKQYF.